This T cell receptor (beta chain) is from a study of CD8+CD57+ T cells in acquired aplastic anemia. CDR1 is LNHDA, CDR2 SQIVND, per germline (reference sequence). With 3 bases removed from V and 3 bases from J, the gap between germline ends came to 11 bases. The CDR3 has 15 amino acids. Genomic DNA acted as the template from which TCR beta VDJ combination and CDR3 sequence profiling were carried out. TCRdb re-derived calls from the reads in MiXCR, one entry per CDR3 protein. Counted here are roughly 170,000 distinct CDR3 sequences, about 64% occurring once; the ten biggest clones make up 45% to 55%. Sequenced material: sorted CD4+, CD8+, or CD8+CD57+ T cells (not recorded which) from PBMCs. The TCR sequence derives from a human donor in good health. The chain is built from TRBV19 and TRBJ2-2, with D possibly TRBD2 on 5 matching bases. For the CDR3, the DNA is TGTGCCAGTAGTATTCAGACGGAGGACACCGGGGAGCTGTTTTTT. Its protein product is CASSIQTEDTGELFF. The complete variable domain, with remaining parts taken from reference TRBV19 and TRBJ2-2, reads DGGITQSPKYLFRKEGQNVTLSCEQNLNHDAMYWYRQDPGQGLRLIYYSQIVNDFQKGDIAEGYSVSREKKESFPLTVTSAQKNPTAFYLCASSIQTEDTGELFFGEGSRLTVL.